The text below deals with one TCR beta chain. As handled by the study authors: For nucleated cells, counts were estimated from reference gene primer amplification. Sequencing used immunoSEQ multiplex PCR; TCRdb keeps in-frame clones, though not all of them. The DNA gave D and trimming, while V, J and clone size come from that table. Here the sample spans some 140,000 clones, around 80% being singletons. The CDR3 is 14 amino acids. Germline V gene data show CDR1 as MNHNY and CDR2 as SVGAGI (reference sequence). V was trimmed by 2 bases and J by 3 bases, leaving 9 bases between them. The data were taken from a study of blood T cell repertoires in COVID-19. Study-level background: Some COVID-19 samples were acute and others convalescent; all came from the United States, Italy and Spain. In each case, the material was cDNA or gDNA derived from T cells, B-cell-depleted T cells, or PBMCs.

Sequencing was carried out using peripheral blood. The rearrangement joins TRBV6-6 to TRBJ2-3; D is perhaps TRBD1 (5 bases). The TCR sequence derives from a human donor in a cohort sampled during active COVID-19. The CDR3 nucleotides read TGTGCCAGCAGTTACGGGGCAGGGACAGATACGCAGTATTTT. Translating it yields CASSYGAGTDTQYF.